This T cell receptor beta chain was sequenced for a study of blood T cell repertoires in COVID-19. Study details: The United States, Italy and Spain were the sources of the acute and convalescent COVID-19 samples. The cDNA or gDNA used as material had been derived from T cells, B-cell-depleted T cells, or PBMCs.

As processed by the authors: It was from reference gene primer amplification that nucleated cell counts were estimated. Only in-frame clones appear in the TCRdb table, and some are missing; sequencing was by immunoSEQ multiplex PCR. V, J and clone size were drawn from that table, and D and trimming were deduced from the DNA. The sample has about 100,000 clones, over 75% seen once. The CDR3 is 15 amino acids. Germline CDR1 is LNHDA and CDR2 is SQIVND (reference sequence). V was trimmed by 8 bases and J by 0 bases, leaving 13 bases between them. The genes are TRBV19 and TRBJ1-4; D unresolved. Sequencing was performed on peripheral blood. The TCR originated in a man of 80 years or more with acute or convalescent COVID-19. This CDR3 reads CASSASGATNEKLFF. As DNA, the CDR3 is TGTGCCAGTTCGGCATCGGGTGCAACTAATGAAAAACTGTTTTTT.